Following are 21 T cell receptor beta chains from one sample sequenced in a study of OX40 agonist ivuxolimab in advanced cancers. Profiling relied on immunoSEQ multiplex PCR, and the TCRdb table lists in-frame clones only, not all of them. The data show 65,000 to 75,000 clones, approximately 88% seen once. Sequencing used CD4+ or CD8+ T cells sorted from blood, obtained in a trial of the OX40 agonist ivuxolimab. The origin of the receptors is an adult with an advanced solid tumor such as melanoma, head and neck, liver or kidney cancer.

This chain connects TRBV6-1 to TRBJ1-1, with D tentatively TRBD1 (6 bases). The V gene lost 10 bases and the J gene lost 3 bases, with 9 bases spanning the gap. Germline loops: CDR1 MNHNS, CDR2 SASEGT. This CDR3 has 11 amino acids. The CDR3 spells CATNRDTEAFF. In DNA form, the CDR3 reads TGTGCCACCAACAGGGACACTGAAGCTTTCTTT.

The CDR3 DNA reads as TGCGCCAGCACCCCTGTCACTAGCGGGGGGACAGAGACCCAGTACTTC. Translated, it gives CASTPVTSGGTETQYF. The chain couples TRBV5-1 to TRBJ2-5; 12 nucleotides agree with TRBD2. Trimming took 6 bases from V and 4 from J; bases not matched to a gene: 10. Germline loops: CDR1 SGHRS, CDR2 YFSETQ. CDR3 length: 16 amino acids.

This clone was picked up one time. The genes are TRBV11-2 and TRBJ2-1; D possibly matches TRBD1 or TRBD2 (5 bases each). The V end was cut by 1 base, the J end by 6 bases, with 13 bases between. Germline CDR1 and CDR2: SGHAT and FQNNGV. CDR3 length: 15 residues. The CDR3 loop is CASSLGAGSLNEQFF. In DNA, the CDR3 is TGTGCCAGCAGCTTAGGGGCAGGGAGCCTCAATGAGCAGTTCTTC.

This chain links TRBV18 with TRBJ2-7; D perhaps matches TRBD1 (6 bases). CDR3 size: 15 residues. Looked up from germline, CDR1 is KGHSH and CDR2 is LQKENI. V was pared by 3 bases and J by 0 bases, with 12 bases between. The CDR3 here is CASSPTGLSSYEQYF. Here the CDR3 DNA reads TGTGCCAGCTCACCTACAGGGCTTAGCTCCTACGAGCAGTACTTC.

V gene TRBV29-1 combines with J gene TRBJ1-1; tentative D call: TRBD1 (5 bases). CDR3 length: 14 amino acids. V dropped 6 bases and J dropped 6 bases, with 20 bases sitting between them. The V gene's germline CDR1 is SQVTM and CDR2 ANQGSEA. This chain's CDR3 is CSVEGSLNEAEAFF. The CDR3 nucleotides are TGCAGCGTGGAGGGGTCCCTAAATGAGGCTGAAGCTTTCTTT.

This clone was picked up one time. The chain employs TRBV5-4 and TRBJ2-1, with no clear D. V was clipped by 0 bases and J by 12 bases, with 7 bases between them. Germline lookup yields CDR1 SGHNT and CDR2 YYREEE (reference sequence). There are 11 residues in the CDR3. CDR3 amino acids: CASSLEARQFF. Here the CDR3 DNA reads TGTGCCAGCAGCTTGGAGGCTAGGCAGTTCTTC.

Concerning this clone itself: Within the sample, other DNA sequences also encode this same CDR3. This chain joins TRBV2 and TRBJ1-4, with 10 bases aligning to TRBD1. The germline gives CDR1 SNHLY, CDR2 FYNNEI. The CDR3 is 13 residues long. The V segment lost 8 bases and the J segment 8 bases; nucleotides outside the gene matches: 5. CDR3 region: CASVGTGEEKLFF. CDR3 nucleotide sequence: TGTGCCAGCGTTGGGACAGGGGAAGAAAAACTGTTTTTT.

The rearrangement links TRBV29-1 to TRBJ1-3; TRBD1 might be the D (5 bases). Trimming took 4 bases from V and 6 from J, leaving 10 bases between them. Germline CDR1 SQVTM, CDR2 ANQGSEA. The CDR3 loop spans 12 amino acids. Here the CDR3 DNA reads TGCAGCGTTGTGTCAGGGAAAAACACCATATATTTT. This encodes CSVVSGKNTIYF.

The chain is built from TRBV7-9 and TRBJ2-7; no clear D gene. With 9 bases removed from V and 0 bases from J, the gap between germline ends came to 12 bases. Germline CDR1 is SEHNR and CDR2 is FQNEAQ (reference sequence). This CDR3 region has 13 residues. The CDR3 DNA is TGTGCCAGTGACACCGGTAGCTCCTACGAGCAGTACTTC. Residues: CASDTGSSYEQYF.

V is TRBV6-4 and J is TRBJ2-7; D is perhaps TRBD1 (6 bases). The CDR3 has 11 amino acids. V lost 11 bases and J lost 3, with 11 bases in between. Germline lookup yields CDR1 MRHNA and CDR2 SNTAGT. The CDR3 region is CAGGGCYEQYF. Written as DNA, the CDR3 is TGTGCCGGGGGCGGTTGCTACGAGCAGTACTTC.

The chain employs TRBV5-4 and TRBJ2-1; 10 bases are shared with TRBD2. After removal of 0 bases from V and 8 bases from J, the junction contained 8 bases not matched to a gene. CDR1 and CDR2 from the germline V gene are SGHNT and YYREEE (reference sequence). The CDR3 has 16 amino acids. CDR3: CASSLELAGRPHEQFF. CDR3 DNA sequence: TGTGCCAGCAGCTTGGAACTAGCGGGGCGACCCCATGAGCAGTTCTTC.

The CDR3 DNA reads as TGTGCCACTGAAGGAGGAATCGGCAATGAAAAACTGTTTTTT. Protein: CATEGGIGNEKLFF. The chain employs TRBV6-1 and TRBJ1-4; D uncertain. Trimming took 10 bases from V and 5 from J, leaving 17 bases between them. The CDR3 is 14 residues long. Germline-derived CDR1 and CDR2 are MNHNS and SASEGT.

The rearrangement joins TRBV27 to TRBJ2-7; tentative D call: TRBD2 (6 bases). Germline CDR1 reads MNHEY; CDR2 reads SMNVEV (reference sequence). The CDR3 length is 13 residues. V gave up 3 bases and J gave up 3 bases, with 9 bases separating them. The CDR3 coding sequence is TGTGCCAGCAGTTTCCGGGGAGGCTACGAGCAGTACTTC. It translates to CASSFRGGYEQYF.

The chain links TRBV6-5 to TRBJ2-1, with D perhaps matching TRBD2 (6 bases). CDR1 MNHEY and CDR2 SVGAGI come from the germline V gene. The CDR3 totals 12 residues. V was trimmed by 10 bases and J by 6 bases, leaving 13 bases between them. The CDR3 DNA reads TGTGCCACCTACGGGGGAACCAATGAGCAGTTCTTC. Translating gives CATYGGTNEQFF.

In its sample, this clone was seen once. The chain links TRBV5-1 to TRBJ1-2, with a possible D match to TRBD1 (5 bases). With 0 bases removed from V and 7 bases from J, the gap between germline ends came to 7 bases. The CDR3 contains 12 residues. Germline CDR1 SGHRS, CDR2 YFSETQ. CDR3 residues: CASSLGTTGYTF. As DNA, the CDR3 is TGCGCCAGCAGCTTGGGGACAACTGGCTACACCTTC.

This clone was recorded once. As DNA, the CDR3 is TGTGCCAGCAGTTACGGTACCCTTTACTCTGGAAACACCATATATTTT. Amino acid sequence: CASSYGTLYSGNTIYF. This chain connects TRBV6-5 to TRBJ1-3; the D is unclear. This CDR3 has 16 residues. Germline-derived CDR1 and CDR2 are MNHEY and SVGAGI. Trimming took 2 bases from V and 0 from J, leaving 11 bases between them.

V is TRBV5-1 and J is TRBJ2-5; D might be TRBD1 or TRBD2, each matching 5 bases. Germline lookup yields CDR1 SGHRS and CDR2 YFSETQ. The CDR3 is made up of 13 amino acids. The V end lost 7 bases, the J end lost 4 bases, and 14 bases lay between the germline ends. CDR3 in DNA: TGCGCCAGCCAATCGAGGGGAGTAGAGACCCAGTACTTC. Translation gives CASQSRGVETQYF.

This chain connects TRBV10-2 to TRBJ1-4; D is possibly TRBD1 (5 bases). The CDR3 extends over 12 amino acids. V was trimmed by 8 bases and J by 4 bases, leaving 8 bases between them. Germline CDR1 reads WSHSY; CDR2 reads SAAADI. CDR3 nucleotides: TGCGCCAGCGGGGACGTTAATGAAAAACTGTTTTTT. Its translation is CASGDVNEKLFF.

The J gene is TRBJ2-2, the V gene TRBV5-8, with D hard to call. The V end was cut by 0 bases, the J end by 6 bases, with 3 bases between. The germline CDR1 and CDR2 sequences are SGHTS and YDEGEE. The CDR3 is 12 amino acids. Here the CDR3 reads CASSLEAGELFF. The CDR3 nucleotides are TGTGCCAGCAGCTTGGAGGCCGGGGAGCTGTTTTTT.

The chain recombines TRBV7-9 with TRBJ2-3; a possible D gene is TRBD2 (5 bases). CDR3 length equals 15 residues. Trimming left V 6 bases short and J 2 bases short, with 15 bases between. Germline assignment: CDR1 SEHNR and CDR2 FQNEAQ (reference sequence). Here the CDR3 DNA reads TGTGCCAGCAGTCAGGACGGGGAACTCACAGATACGCAGTATTTT. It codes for CASSQDGELTDTQYF.

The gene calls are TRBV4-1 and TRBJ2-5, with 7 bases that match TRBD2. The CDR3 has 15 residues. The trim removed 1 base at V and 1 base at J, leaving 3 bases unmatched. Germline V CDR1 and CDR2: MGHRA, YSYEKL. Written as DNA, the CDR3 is TGCGCCAGCAGCCAAGTCGGCGGGGGCCAAGAGACCCAGTACTTC. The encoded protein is CASSQVGGGQETQYF.